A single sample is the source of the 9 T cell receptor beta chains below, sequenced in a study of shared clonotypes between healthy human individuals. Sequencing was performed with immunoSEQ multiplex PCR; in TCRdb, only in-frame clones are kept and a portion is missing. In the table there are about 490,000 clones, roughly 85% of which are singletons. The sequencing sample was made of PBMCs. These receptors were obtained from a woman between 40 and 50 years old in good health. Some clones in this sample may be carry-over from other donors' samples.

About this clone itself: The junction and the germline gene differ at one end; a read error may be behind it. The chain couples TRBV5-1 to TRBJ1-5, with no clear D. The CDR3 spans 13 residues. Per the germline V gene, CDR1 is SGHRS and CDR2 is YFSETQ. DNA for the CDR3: TGTGCCAGCAGCTTGGGTACCAATCAGCCCCAGCATTTT. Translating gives CASSLGTNQPQHF.

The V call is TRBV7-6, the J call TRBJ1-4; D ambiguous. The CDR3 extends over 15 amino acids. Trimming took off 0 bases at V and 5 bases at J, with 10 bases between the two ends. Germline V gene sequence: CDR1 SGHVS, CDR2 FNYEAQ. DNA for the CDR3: TGTGCCAGCAGCTTAGCCCGGGAGGACAATGAAAAACTGTTTTTT. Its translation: CASSLAREDNEKLFF.

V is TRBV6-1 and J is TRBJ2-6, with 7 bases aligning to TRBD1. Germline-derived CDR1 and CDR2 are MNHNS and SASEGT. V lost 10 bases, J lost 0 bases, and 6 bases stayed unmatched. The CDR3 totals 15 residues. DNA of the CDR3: TGTGCCACAGGACAGGACCACTCTGGGGCCAACGTCCTGACTTTC. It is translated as CATGQDHSGANVLTF.

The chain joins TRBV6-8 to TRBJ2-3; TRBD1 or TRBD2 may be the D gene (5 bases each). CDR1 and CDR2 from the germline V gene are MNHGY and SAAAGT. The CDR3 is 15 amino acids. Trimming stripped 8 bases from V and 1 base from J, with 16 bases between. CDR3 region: CASFSSRGGTDTQYF. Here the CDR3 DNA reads TGTGCCAGCTTCAGTTCCCGAGGGGGCACAGATACGCAGTATTTT.

The CDR3 loop reads CASSPDLYEQFF. The CDR3 DNA reads as TGCGCCAGCAGCCCGGACCTGTATGAGCAGTTCTTC. The chain combines TRBV5-1 with TRBJ2-1; D remains ambiguous. The germline gives CDR1 SGHRS, CDR2 YFSETQ. The CDR3 spans 12 residues. With 4 bases removed from V and 8 bases from J, the gap between germline ends came to 10 bases.

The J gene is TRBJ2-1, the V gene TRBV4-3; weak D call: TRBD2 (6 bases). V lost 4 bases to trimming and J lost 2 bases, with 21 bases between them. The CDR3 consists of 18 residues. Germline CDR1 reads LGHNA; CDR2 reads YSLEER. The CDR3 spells CASSPLRVQGLAYNEQFF. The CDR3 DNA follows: TGCGCCAGCAGCCCTCTTAGGGTCCAGGGACTTGCCTACAATGAGCAGTTCTTC.

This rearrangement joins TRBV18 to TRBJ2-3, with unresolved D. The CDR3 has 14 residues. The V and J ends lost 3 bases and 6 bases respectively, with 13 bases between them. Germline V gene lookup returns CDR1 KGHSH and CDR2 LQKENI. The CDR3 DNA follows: TGTGCCAGCTCACCTCCAGGCTTCGGGGATACGCAGTATTTT. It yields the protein CASSPPGFGDTQYF.

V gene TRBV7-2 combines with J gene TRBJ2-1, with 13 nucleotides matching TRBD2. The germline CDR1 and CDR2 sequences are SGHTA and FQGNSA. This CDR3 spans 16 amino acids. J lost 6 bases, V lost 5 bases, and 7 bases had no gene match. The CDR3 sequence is CASSQTLAGGFNEQFF. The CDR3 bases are TGTGCCAGCAGCCAAACACTAGCGGGAGGGTTCAATGAGCAGTTCTTC.

CDR3 region: CASSRDRGYGYTF. In DNA, the CDR3 is TGTGCCAGCAGTAGGGACAGGGGCTATGGCTACACCTTC. The rearrangement joins TRBV6-1 to TRBJ1-2, with 10 bases lining up with TRBD1. Germline assignment: CDR1 MNHNS and CDR2 SASEGT. This CDR3 is 13 amino acids long. The V gene end was trimmed by 5 bases and the J gene end by 4 bases; junction bases not matched to a gene: 1.